This T cell receptor beta chain was sequenced for a study of blood T cell repertoires in COVID-19. Measured with immunoSEQ multiplex PCR; TCRdb has only the in-frame clones, and not every one. The sample records 200,000 to 300,000 clones, around nine tenths being singletons. V gave up 6 bases and J gave up 8 bases; unmatched junction bases: 6. CDR3 length equals 14 residues. The germline V gene encodes CDR1 MNHEY and CDR2 SVGAGI. This TCR derives from a man under 40 with COVID-19, enrolled during active disease. Specimen: peripheral blood. This chain links TRBV6-5 with TRBJ1-3, with 11 positions matching TRBD1. Here the CDR3 DNA reads TGTGCCAGCAGAAGGGACAGGGGGGGACACACCATATATTTT. The encoded protein is CASRRDRGGHTIYF.